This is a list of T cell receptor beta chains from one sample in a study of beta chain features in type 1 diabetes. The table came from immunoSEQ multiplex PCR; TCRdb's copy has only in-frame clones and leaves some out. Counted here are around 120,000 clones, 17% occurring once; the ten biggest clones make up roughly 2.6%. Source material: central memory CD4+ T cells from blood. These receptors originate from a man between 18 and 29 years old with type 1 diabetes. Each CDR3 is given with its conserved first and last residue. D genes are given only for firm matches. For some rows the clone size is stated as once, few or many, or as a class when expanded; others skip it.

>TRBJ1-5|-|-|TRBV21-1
CASSKVPFRTVSNQPQHF
TGTGCCAGCAGCAAAGTTCCGTTCCGGACGGTTAGCAATCAGCCCCAGCATTTT
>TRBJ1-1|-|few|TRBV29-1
CSVGFRDMNTEAFF
TGCAGCGTTGGGTTCAGGGATATGAACACTGAAGCTTTCTTT
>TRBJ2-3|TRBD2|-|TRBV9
CASSSQGLAGADTQYF
TGTGCCAGCAGCTCACAAGGACTAGCGGGAGCAGATACGCAGTATTTT
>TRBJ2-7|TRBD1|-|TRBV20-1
CGGQSSYEQYF
TGCGGGGGACAGAGCTCCTACGAGCAGTACTTC
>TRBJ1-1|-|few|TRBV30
CAWSSFGGTEAFF
TGTGCCTGGAGTAGTTTCGGGGGCACTGAAGCTTTCTTT
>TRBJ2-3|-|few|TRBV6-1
CASSERGLTSTDTQYF
TGTGCCAGCAGTGAACGGGGTCTTACTAGCACAGATACGCAGTATTTT
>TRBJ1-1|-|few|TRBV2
CASRWTKAFF
TGTGCCAGCCGTTGGACAAAAGCTTTCTTT
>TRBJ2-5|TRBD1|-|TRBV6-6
CASRPRQGAGETQYF
TGTGCCAGCAGACCACGACAGGGGGCTGGTGAGACCCAGTACTTC
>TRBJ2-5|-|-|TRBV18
CASSPEIGTSQETQYF
TGTGCCAGCTCACCAGAGATTGGCACTAGCCAAGAGACCCAGTACTTC
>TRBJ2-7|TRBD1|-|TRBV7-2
CASSPGDRAVYEQYF
TGTGCCAGCAGCCCCGGCGACAGGGCGGTCTACGAGCAGTACTTC
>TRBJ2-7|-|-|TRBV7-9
CASSPSGYPFYEQYF
TGTGCCAGCAGCCCCTCAGGGTATCCATTCTACGAGCAGTACTTC
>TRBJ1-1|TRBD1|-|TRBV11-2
CASSYGTGNTEAFF
TGTGCCAGCAGCTACGGGACAGGGAACACTGAAGCTTTCTTT
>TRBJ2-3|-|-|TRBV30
CAAGQRRADTQYF
TGTGCGGCGGGCCAACGCCGCGCAGATACGCAGTATTTT
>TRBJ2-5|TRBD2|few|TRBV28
CASSLVGRERETQYF
TGTGCCAGCAGTTTAGTGGGGCGGGAGAGGGAGACCCAGTACTTC
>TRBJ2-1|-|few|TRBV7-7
CASSLSSLNNEQFF
TGTGCTAGCAGCTTATCATCGCTAAACAATGAGCAGTTCTTC
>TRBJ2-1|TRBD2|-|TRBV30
CAWKLPRLAGPYNEQFF
TGTGCCTGGAAATTGCCCCGGCTAGCGGGGCCTTACAATGAGCAGTTCTTC
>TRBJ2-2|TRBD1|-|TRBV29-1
CSVEGQGATGELFF
TGCAGCGTTGAAGGCCAGGGGGCCACCGGGGAGCTGTTTTTT
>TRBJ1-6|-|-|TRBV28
CASSTSSKNSPLHF
TGTGCCAGCAGTACTTCCTCCAAGAATTCACCCCTCCACTTT
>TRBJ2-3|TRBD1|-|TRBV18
CASSPPQGARDTQYF
TGTGCCAGCTCACCACCGCAGGGGGCGAGAGATACGCAGTATTTT
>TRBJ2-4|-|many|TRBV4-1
CASSPQPEVVAKNIQYF
TGCGCCAGCAGCCCCCAGCCCGAAGTAGTAGCCAAAAACATTCAGTACTTC
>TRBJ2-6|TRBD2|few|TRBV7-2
CASSPGGTGANVLTF
TGTGCCAGCAGTCCGGGAGGGACTGGGGCCAACGTCCTGACTTTC
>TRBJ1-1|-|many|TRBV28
CASHVNTEAFF
TGTGCCAGCCATGTGAACACTGAAGCTTTCTTT
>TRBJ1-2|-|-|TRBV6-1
CASTETVSYGYTF
TGTGCCAGCACCGAGACAGTCTCCTATGGCTACACCTTC
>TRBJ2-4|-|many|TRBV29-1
CSVEGEAKNIQYF
TGCAGCGTTGAAGGGGAAGCCAAAAACATTCAGTACTTC
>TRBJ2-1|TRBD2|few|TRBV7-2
CASSLAGGASYNEQFF
TGTGCCAGCAGCTTAGCCGGGGGGGCCTCCTACAATGAGCAGTTCTTC
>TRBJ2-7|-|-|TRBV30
CAWVRGLGSYEQYF
TGTGCCTGGGTGAGGGGGTTAGGGTCCTACGAGCAGTACTTC
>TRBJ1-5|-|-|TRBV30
CAWSVLSGNQPQHF
TGTGCCTGGAGTGTACTTAGCGGGAATCAGCCCCAGCATTTT
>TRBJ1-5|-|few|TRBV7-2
CASSLSWLQPQHF
TGTGCCAGCAGCTTATCGTGGCTTCAGCCCCAGCATTTT
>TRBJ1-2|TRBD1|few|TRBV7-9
CASSPGQGNYGYTF
TGTGCCAGCAGCCCGGGACAGGGCAACTATGGCTACACCTTC
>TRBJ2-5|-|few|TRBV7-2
CASSSSVLSRETQYF
TGTGCCAGCAGCTCATCAGTGTTGAGTCGGGAGACCCAGTACTTC